The clone carrying this T cell receptor (beta chain) was seen at least ten times. Its antigen is unknown. Indicated time point: newly diagnosed GD, antithyroid drugs for less than 3 months. Following extraction of RNA from PBMCs, that RNA was used to make the TCR library. EDTA tubes were used for drawing 8.5 to 9.5 milliliters of peripheral blood. This sample is part of a study of regulatory T cells in long-lasting Graves disease. Study-wide points: Accuracy may have been reduced by the small sample size.

To make TCR beta libraries, researchers used iRepertoire HTBI primers and Arm-PCR of CDR3 regions. TCRdb fed the multiplex PCR reads into MiXCR, producing one record per CDR3 protein. The sample contains about 210,000 distinct CDR3 sequences, around a fifth of which appear only once. The CDR3 is 15 residues long. Trimming took 1 base from V and 3 from J, leaving 12 bases between them. Germline V gene data show CDR1 as LNHDA and CDR2 as SQIVND (reference sequence). This same sample was also taken into another study, of T cells in Graves' hyperthyroidism and ophthalmopathy. From that second work: TCR CDR3 underwent first-round RT-PCR with the HTBI primer set. Blood also held most thyroid clonotypes expanded beyond 0.001.

The chain carries TRBV19 and TRBJ1-2, with D unclear. The TCR originated in a woman under 40 with Graves disease. Sequencing used peripheral blood mononuclear cells (PBMCs), obtained at new diagnosis, from a patient treated with antithyroid drugs. CDR3 coding DNA: TGTGCCAGTAGTATAGTCCCCGCCTGGGACTATGGCTACACCTTC. Its protein product is CASSIVPAWDYGYTF. The variable domain in full, with the rest retrieved from reference TRBV19 and TRBJ1-2, is DGGITQSPKYLFRKEGQNVTLSCEQNLNHDAMYWYRQDPGQGLRLIYYSQIVNDFQKGDIAEGYSVSREKKESFPLTVTSAQKNPTAFYLCASSIVPAWDYGYTFGSGTRLTVV.